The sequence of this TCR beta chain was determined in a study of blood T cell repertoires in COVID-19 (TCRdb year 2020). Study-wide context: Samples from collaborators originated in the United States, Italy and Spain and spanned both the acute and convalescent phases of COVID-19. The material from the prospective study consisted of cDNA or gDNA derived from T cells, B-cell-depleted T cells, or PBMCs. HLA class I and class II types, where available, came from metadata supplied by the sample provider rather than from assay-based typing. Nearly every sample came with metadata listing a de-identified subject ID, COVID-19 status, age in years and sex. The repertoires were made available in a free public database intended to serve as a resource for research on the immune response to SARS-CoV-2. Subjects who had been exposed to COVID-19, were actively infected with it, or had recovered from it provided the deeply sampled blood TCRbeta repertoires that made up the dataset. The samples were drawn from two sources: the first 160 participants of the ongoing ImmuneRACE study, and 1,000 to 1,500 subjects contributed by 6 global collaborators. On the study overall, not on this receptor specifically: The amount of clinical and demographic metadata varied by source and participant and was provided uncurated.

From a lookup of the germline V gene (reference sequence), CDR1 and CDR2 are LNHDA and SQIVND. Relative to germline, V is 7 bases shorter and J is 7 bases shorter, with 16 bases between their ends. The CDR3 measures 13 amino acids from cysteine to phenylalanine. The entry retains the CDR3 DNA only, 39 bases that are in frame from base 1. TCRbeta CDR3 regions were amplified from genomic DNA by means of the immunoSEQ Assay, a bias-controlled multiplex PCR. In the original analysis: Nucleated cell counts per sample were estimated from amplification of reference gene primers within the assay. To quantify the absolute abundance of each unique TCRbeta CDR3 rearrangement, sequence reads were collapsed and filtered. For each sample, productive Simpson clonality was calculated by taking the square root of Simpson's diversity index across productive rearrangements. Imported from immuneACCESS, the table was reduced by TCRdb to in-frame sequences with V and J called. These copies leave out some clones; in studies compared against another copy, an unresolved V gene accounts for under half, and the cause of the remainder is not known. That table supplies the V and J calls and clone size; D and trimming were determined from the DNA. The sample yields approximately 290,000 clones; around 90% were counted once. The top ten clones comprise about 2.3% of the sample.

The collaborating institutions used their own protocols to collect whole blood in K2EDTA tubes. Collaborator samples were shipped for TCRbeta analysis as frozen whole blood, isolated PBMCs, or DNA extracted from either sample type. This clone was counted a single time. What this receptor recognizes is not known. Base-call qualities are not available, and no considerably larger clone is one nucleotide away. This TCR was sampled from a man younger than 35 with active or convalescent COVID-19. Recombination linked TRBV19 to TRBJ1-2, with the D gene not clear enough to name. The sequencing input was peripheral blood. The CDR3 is CASNTKVGLGYTF. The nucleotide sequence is TGTGCCAGTAACACCAAGGTGGGCCTTGGCTACACCTTC.